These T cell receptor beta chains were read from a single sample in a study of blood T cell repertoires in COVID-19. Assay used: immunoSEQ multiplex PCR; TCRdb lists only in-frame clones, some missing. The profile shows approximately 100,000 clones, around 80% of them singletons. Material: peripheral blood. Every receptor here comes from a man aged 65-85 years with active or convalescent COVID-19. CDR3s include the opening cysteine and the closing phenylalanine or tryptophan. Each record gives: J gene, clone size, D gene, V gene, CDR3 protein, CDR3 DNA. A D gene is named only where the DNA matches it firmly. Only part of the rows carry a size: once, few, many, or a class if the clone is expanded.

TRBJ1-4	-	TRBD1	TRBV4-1	CASSQADRANEKLFF	TGCGCCAGCAGCCAGGCTGACAGGGCTAATGAAAAACTGTTTTTT
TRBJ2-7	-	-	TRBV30	CAWSLKGAANYEQYF	TGTGCCTGGAGCCTCAAAGGAGCAGCCAACTACGAGCAGTACTTC
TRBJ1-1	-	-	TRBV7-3	CASSLPRRGGTEAFF	TGTGCCAGCAGCCTCCCGCGGAGGGGAGGCACTGAAGCTTTCTTT
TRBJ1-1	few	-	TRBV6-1	CASSEMGAGTEAFF	TGTGCCAGCAGTGAAATGGGGGCAGGCACTGAAGCTTTCTTT
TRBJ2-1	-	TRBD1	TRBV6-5	CASRDKGAKNEQFF	TGTGCCAGCAGGGACAAGGGGGCGAAGAATGAGCAGTTCTTC
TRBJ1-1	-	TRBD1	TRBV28	CASSLTGQGSVTEAFF	TGTGCCAGCAGTTTAACGGGACAGGGGTCTGTAACTGAAGCTTTCTTT
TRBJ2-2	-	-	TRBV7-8	CASSRSARDNGELFF	TGTGCCAGCAGCCGCTCGGCCAGGGACAACGGGGAGCTGTTTTTT
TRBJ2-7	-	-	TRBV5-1	CASSLGPAGTSYEQYF	TGCGCCAGCAGCTTGGGCCCAGCGGGGACATCCTACGAGCAGTACTTC
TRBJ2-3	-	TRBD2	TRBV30	CAWSGLAGVTDTQYF	TGTGCCTGGAGTGGGCTAGCGGGAGTGACAGATACGCAGTATTTT
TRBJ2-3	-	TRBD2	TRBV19	CASSSLAVHTDTQYF	TGTGCCAGTAGTTCACTAGCGGTCCACACAGATACGCAGTATTTT
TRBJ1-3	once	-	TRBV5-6	CASSLFQGHGNTIYF	TGTGCCAGCAGCTTGTTCCAGGGGCATGGAAACACCATATATTTT
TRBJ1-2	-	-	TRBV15	CATSRDVGGPGGYTF	TGTGCCACCAGCAGAGATGTAGGGGGACCCGGAGGCTACACCTTC
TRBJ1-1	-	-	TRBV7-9	CASSLEPGQNTEAFF	TGTGCCAGCAGCTTAGAACCAGGGCAGAACACTGAAGCTTTCTTT
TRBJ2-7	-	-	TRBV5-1	CASSLVQGHEQYF	TGCGCCAGCAGCTTGGTTCAGGGCCACGAGCAGTACTTC
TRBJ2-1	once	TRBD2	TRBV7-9	CASSWTSGTSSYNEQFF	TGTGCCAGCAGCTGGACTAGCGGCACGAGCTCCTACAATGAGCAGTTCTTC
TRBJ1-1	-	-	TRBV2	CASSEGGTEAFF	TGTGCCAGCAGTGAGGGGGGGACTGAAGCTTTCTTT
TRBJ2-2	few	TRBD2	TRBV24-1	CATSDTGLAGGINTGELFF	TGTGCCACCAGTGATACGGGACTAGCGGGGGGCATAAACACCGGGGAGCTGTTTTTT
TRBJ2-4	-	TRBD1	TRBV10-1	CASSGAGTGNIQYF	TGCGCCAGCAGTGGTGCCGGGACAGGGAACATTCAGTACTTC
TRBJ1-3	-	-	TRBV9	CASSPRGGNTIYF	TGTGCCAGCAGCCCCCGCGGAGGAAACACCATATATTTT
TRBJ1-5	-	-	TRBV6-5	CASSQQGRNQPQHF	TGTGCCAGCAGCCAACAGGGACGCAATCAGCCCCAGCATTTT
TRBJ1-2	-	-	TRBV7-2	CASSLEQNYGYTF	TGTGCCAGCAGCTTAGAACAGAACTATGGCTACACCTTC
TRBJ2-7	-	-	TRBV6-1	CASSELVLGHEQYF	TGTGCCAGCAGTGAATTGGTTCTGGGGCACGAGCAGTACTTC
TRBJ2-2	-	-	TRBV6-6	CASSYSGRGNTGELFF	TGTGCCAGCAGTTACTCGGGCAGGGGGAACACCGGGGAGCTGTTTTTT
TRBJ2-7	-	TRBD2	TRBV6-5	CASRASGLPAYEQYF	TGTGCCAGCAGGGCTAGCGGGTTACCCGCCTACGAGCAGTACTTC
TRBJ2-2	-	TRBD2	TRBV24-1	CATTPKRAGGRSNTGELFF	TGTGCCACCACCCCAAAACGAGCGGGGGGCCGATCAAACACCGGGGAGCTGTTTTTT
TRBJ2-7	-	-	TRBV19	CASSMDPQGRNEQYF	TGTGCCAGTAGTATGGACCCCCAGGGGAGAAACGAGCAGTACTTC
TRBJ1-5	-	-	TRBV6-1	CASSEATNQPQHF	TGTGCCAGCAGTGAAGCGACAAATCAGCCCCAGCATTTT
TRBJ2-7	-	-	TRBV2	CASSENEANEQYF	TGTGCCAGCAGTGAAAACGAGGCCAACGAGCAGTACTTC
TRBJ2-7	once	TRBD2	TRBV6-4	CASNTSGAHEQYF	TGTGCCAGCAATACTAGCGGGGCCCACGAGCAGTACTTC
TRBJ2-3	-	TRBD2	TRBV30	CAWSLGGGTDTQYF	TGTGCCTGGAGTCTTGGGGGGGGGACAGATACGCAGTATTTT
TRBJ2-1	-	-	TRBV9	CASSPRTAGSYNEQFF	TGTGCCAGCAGCCCCCGGACTGCTGGCTCCTACAATGAGCAGTTCTTC
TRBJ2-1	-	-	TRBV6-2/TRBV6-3	CASSSLGSSYNEQFF	TGTGCCAGCAGTTCCCTGGGGAGCTCCTACAATGAGCAGTTCTTC
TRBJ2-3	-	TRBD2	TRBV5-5	CASSLRVAGGHGDTQYF	TGTGCCAGCAGCTTGAGGGTAGCGGGGGGCCACGGGGATACGCAGTATTTT
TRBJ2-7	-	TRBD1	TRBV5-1	CASSPGTGIYEQYF	TGCGCCAGCAGCCCCGGGACAGGGATCTACGAGCAGTACTTC
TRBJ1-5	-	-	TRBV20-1	CSASLRVNQPQHF	TGCAGTGCTAGTCTACGGGTCAATCAGCCCCAGCATTTT